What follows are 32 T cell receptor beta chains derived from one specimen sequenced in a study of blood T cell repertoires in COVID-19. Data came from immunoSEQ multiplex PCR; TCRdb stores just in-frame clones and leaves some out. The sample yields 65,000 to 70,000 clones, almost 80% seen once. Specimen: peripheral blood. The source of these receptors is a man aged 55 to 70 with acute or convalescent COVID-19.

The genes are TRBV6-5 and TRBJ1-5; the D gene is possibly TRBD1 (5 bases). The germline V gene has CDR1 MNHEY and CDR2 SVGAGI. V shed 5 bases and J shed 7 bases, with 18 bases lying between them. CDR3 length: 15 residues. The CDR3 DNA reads TGTGCCAGCAGTCGAACCGATGGCGCAGGGCAGCCCCAGCATTTT. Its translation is CASSRTDGAGQPQHF.

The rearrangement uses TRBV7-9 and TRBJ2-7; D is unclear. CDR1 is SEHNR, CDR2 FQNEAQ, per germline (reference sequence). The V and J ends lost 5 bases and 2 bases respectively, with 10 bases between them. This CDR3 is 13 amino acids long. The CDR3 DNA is TGTGCCAGCAGCCCCGCTGGGCCCTACGAGCAGTACTTC. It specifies CASSPAGPYEQYF.

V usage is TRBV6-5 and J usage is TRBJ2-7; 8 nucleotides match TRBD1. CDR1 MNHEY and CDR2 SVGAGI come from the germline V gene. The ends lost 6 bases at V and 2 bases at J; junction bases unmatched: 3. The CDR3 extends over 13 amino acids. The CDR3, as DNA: TGTGCCAGCAGACAGGGGGGAGCCTACGAGCAGTACTTC. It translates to CASRQGGAYEQYF.

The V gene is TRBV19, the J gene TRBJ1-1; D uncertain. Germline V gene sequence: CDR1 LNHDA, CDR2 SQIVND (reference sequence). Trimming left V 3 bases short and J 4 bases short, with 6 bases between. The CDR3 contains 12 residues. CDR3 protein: CASSMSPTEAFF. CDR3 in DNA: TGTGCCAGTAGTATGAGCCCCACTGAAGCTTTCTTT.

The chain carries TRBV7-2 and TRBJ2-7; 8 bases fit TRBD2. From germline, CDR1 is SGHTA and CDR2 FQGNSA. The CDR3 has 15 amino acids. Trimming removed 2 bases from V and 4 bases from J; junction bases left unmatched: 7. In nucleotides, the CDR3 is TGTGCCAGCAGCTTAAGTTACAGCGGGGGTTACGAGCAGTACTTC. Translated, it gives CASSLSYSGGYEQYF. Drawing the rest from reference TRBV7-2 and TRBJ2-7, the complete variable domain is GAGVSQSPSNKVTEKGKDVELRCDPISGHTALYWYRQSLGQGLEFLIYFQGNSAPDKSGLPSDRFSAERTGGSVSTLTIQRTQQEDSAVYLCASSLSYSGGYEQYFGPGTRLTVT.

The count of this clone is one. DNA of the CDR3: TGTGCCAGCAGCTTGACAGGGAACTATGGCTACACCTTC. Amino acids: CASSLTGNYGYTF. The gene calls are TRBV12-3 or TRBV12-4 and TRBJ1-2, with TRBD1 matching 7 bases. CDR3 size: 13 residues. V gave up 6 bases and J gave up 2 bases; unmatched junction bases: 3.

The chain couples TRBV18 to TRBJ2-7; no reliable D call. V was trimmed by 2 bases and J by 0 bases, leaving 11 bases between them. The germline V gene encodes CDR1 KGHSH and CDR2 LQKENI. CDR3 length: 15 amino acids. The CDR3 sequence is CASSPGSRISYEQYF. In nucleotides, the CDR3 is TGTGCCAGCTCACCAGGCTCGAGGATCTCCTACGAGCAGTACTTC.

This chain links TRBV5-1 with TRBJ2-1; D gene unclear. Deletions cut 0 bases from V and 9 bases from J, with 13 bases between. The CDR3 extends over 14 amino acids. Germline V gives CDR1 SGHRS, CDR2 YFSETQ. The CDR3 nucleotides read TGCGCCAGCAGCTTGGAGGCCAGCAGAGGTGAGCAGTTCTTC. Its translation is CASSLEASRGEQFF. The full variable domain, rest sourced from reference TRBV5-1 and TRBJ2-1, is KAGVTQTPRYLIKTRGQQVTLSCSPISGHRSVSWYQQTPGQGLQFLFEYFSETQRNKGNFPGRFSGRQFSNSRSEMNVSTLELGDSALYLCASSLEASRGEQFFGPGTRLTVL.

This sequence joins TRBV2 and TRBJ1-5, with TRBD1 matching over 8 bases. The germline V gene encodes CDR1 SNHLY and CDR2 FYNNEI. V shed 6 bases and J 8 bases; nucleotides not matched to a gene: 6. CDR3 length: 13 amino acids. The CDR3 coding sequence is TGTGCCAGCAGAGGGAAACAGGGGGAGCCCCAGCATTTT. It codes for CASRGKQGEPQHF. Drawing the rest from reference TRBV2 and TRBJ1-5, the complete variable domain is EPEVTQTPSHQVTQMGQEVILRCVPISNHLYFYWYRQILGQKVEFLVSFYNNEISEKSEIFDDQFSVERPDGSNFTLKIRSTKLEDSAMYFCASRGKQGEPQHFGDGTRLSIL.

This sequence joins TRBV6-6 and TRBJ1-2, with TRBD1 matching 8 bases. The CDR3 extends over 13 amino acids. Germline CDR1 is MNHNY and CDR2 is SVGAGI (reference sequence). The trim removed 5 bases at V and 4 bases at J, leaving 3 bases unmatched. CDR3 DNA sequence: TGTGCCAGCAGTCCCGACAGGGGCTATGGCTACACCTTC. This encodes CASSPDRGYGYTF.

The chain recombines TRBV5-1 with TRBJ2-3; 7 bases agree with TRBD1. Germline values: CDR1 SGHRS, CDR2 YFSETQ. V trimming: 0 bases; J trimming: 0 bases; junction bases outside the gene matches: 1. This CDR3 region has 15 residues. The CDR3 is CASSLGGGSTDTQYF. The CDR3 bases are TGCGCCAGCAGCTTGGGAGGGGGCAGCACAGATACGCAGTATTTT. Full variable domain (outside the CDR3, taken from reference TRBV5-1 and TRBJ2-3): KAGVTQTPRYLIKTRGQQVTLSCSPISGHRSVSWYQQTPGQGLQFLFEYFSETQRNKGNFPGRFSGRQFSNSRSEMNVSTLELGDSALYLCASSLGGGSTDTQYFGPGTRLTVL.

CDR3 sequence: CASSESTRFRGTGELFF. The CDR3 nucleotides are TGCGCCAGCAGTGAGTCGACTCGATTTAGGGGCACCGGGGAGCTGTTTTTT. The V call is TRBV10-2, the J call TRBJ2-2; D might be TRBD1 (5 bases). CDR3 length: 17 amino acids. Deletions cut 0 bases from V and 4 bases from J, with 15 bases between. CDR1 WSHSY and CDR2 SAAADI come from the germline V gene.

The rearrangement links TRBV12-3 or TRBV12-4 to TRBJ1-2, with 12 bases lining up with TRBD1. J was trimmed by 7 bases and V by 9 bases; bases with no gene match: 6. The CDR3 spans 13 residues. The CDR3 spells CASTGTGGSGYTF. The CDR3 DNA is TGTGCCAGTACCGGGACAGGGGGCTCTGGCTACACCTTC.

This CDR3 reads CASSQQGQDQPQHF. The CDR3 bases are TGTGCCAGCTCACAGCAGGGGCAGGATCAGCCCCAGCATTTT. The chain links TRBV18 to TRBJ1-5; D possibly corresponds to TRBD1 (6 bases). This CDR3 comprises 14 residues. Deletions cut 4 bases from V and 5 bases from J, with 12 bases between. The germline V gene has CDR1 KGHSH and CDR2 LQKENI.

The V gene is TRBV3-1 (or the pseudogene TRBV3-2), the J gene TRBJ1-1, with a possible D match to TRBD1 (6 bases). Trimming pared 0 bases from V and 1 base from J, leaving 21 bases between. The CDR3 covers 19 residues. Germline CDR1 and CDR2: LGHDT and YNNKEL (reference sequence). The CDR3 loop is CASSQDGGAGIGQNTEAFF. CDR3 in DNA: TGTGCCAGCAGCCAAGATGGGGGGGCCGGGATAGGCCAGAACACTGAAGCTTTCTTT.

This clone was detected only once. The CDR3 sequence is CASSQGRDYTF. Written as DNA, the CDR3 is TGCGCCAGCAGCCAAGGTCGAGACTACACCTTC. The rearrangement uses TRBV4-3 and TRBJ1-2; D is ambiguous. CDR1 and CDR2 from the germline V gene are LGHNA and YSLEER. The V end lost 1 base, the J end lost 10 bases, and 7 bases lay between the germline ends. The CDR3 length is 11 residues.

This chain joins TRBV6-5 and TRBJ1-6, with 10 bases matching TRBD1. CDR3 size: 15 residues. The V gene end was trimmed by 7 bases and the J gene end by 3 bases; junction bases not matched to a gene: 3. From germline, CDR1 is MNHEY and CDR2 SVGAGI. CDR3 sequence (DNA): TGTGCCAGCATTGGGGACAGGGGCTATAATTCACCCCTCCACTTT. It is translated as CASIGDRGYNSPLHF.

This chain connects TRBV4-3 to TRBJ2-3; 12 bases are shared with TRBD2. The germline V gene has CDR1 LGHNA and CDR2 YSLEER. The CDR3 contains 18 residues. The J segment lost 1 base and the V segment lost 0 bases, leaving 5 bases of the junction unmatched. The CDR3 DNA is TGCGCCAGCAGCCAAGAGGTAGGGACTAGCGGGCGCACAGATACGCAGTATTTT. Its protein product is CASSQEVGTSGRTDTQYF.

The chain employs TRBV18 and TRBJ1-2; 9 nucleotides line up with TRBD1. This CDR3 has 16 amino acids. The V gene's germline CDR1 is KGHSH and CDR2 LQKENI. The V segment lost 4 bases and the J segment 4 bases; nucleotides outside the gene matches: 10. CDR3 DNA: TGTGCCAGCTCACTAAATCCCGGACAGGGGATCTATGGCTACACCTTC. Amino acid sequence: CASSLNPGQGIYGYTF.

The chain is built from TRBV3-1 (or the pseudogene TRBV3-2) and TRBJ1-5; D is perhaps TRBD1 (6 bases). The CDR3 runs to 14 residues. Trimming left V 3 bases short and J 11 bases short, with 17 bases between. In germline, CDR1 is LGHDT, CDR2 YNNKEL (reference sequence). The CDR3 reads CASSQGAKQGTQHF. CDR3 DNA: TGTGCCAGCAGCCAGGGGGCCAAGCAGGGGACCCAGCATTTT.

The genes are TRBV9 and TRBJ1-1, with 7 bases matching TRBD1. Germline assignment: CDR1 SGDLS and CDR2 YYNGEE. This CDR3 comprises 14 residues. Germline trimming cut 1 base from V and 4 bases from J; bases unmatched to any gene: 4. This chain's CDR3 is CASSVTGVITEAFF. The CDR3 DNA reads TGTGCCAGCAGCGTAACAGGGGTGATCACTGAAGCTTTCTTT.

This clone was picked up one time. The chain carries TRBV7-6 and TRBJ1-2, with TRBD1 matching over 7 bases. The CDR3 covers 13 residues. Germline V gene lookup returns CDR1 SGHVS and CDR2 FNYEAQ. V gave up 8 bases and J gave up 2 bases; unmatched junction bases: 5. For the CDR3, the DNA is TGTGCCAGCGCGGTGGGACAGAACTATGGCTACACCTTC. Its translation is CASAVGQNYGYTF.

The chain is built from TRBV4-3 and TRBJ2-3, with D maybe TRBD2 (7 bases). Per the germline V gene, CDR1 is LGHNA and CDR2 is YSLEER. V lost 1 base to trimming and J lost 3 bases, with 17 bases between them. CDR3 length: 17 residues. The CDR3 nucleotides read TGCGCCAGCAGCCAAGTTCCCTGGGGGGGCGGTACAGATACGCAGTATTTT. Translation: CASSQVPWGGGTDTQYF.

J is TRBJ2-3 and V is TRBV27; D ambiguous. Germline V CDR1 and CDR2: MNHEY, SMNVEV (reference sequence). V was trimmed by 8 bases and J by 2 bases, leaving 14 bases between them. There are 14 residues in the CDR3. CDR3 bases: TGTGCCAGCTCGGTGCCAAGAGACACAGATACGCAGTATTTT. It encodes CASSVPRDTDTQYF.

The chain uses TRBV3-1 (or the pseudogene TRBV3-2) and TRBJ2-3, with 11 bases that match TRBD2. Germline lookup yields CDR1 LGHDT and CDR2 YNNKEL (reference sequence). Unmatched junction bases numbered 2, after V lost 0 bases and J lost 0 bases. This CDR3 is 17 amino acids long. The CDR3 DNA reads TGTGCCAGCAGCCAAGATACTAGCGGGGGCAGCACAGATACGCAGTATTTT. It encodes CASSQDTSGGSTDTQYF.

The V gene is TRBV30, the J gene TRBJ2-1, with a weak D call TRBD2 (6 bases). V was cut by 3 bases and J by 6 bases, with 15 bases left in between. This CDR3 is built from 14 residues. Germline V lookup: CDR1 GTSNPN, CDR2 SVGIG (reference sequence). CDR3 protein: CAWSWGLTFNEQFF. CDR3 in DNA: TGTGCCTGGAGCTGGGGACTGACTTTCAATGAGCAGTTCTTC.

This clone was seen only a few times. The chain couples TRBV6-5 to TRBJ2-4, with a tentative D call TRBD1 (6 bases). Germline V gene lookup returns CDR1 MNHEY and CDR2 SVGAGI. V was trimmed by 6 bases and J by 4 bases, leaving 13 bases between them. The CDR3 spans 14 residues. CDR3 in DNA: TGTGCCAGCAGGAGGGACACCTCGAAAAACATTCAGTACTTC. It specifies CASRRDTSKNIQYF.

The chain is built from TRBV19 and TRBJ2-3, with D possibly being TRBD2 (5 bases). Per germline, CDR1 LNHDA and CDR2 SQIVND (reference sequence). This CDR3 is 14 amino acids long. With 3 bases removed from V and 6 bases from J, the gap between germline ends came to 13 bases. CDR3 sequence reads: CASSIRGLGDTQYF. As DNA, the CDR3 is TGTGCCAGTAGTATTCGCGGGCTTGGGGATACGCAGTATTTT.

CDR3 in amino acids: CASRPKTGGDYGYTF. DNA of the CDR3: TGTGCCAGCAGACCCAAGACAGGGGGTGACTATGGCTACACCTTC. V is TRBV7-9 and J is TRBJ1-2, with TRBD1 matching 9 bases. V shed 6 bases and J 3 bases; nucleotides not matched to a gene: 8. CDR3 length equals 15 residues. CDR1 is SEHNR and CDR2 is FQNEAQ in the germline V gene (reference sequence).

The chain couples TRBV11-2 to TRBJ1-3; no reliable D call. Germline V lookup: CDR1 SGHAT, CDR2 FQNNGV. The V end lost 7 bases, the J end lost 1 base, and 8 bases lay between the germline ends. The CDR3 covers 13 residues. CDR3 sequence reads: CASIGWSGNTIYF. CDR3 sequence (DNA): TGTGCCAGCATCGGGTGGTCTGGAAACACCATATATTTT.

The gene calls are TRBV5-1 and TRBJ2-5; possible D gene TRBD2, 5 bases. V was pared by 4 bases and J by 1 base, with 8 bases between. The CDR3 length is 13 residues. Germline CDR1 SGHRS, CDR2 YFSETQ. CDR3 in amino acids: CASSRETQETQYF. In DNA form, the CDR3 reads TGCGCCAGCAGCAGGGAGACCCAAGAGACCCAGTACTTC.

The CDR3 nucleotides are TGTGCCAGTAGTCCCAGGAACTATGGCTACACCTTC. This codes for CASSPRNYGYTF. V is TRBV19 and J is TRBJ1-2; D is unresolved. The V gene lost 5 bases and the J gene lost 2 bases, with 6 bases spanning the gap. Germline V gives CDR1 LNHDA, CDR2 SQIVND (reference sequence). The CDR3 covers 12 residues.